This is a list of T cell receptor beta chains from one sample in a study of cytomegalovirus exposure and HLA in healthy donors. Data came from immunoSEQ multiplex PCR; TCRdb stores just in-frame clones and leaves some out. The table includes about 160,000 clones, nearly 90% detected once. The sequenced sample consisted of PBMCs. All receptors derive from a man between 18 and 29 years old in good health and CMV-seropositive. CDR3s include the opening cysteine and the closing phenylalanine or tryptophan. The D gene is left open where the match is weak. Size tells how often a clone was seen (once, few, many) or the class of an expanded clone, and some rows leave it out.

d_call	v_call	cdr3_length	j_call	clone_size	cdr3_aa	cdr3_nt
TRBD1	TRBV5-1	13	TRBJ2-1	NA	CASSLGVEDRGFF	TGCGCCAGCAGCTTGGGGGTTGAGGACAGGGGGTTCTTC
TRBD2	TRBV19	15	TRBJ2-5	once	CASSGLAAYQETQYF	TGTGCCAGTAGCGGACTAGCGGCATACCAAGAGACCCAGTACTTC
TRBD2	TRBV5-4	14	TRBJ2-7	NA	CASSSSGSGYEQYF	TGTGCCAGCAGTTCTAGCGGGAGTGGGTACGAGCAGTACTTC
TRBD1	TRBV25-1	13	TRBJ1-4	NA	CASRGTANEKLFF	TGTGCCAGCAGAGGGACAGCTAATGAAAAACTGTTTTTT
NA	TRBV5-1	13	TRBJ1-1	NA	CASTFTGNTEAFF	TGCGCCAGCACCTTCACAGGAAACACTGAAGCTTTCTTT
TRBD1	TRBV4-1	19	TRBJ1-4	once	CASSQDGRTGRVSNEKLFF	TGCGCCAGCAGCCAAGACGGTAGGACAGGGAGGGTGTCTAATGAAAAACTGTTTTTT
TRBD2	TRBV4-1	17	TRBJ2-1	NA	CASSQEETSFRIDEQFF	TGCGCCAGCAGCCAAGAGGAGACTAGCTTTAGGATCGATGAGCAGTTCTTC
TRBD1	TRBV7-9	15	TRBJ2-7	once	CASSYFGDRAYEQYF	TGTGCCAGCAGCTACTTTGGGGACAGAGCCTACGAGCAGTACTTC
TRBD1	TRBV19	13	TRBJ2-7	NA	CASSITGAYEQYF	TGTGCCAGTAGTATAACAGGGGCCTACGAGCAGTACTTC
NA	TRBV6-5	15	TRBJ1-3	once	CASRAGGAEGNTIYF	TGTGCCAGCAGGGCGGGGGGGGCGGAAGGAAACACCATATATTTT
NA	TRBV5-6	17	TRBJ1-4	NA	CASSLRRGGRSNEKLFF	TGTGCCAGCAGCTTGAGGAGGGGAGGGCGGTCTAATGAAAAACTGTTTTTT
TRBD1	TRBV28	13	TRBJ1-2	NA	CASRGTGVYGYTF	TGTGCCAGCAGGGGAACAGGGGTCTATGGCTACACCTTC
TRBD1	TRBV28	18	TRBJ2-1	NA	CASSFPGQGKRAYNEQFF	TGTGCCAGCAGTTTTCCGGGACAGGGGAAAAGAGCTTACAATGAGCAGTTCTTC
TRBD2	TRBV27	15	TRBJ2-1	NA	CASSLSIRLANEQFF	TGTGCCAGCAGTTTATCGATTCGACTAGCCAATGAGCAGTTCTTC
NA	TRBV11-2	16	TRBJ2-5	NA	CASSLRGWGSEETQYF	TGTGCCAGCAGCCTCCGGGGGTGGGGGAGCGAGGAGACCCAGTACTTC
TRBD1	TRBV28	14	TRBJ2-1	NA	CASSRTGDYNEQFF	TGTGCCAGCAGTCGGACAGGGGACTACAATGAGCAGTTCTTC
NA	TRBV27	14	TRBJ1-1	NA	CASSTGTLNTEAFF	TGTGCCAGCAGTACAGGGACGCTGAACACTGAAGCTTTCTTT
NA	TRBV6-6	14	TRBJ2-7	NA	CASRPQGPPYEQYF	TGTGCCAGCAGACCACAGGGACCTCCCTACGAGCAGTACTTC
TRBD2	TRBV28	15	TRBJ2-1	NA	CASSLGTSGYNEQFF	TGTGCCAGCAGTTTAGGGACTAGCGGTTACAATGAGCAGTTCTTC
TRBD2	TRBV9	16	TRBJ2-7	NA	CASSVDALAGAYEQYF	TGTGCCAGCAGCGTAGATGCACTAGCGGGAGCCTACGAGCAGTACTTC
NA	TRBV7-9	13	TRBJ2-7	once	CASSTPSIYEQYF	TGTGCCAGCAGCACACCTAGCATCTACGAGCAGTACTTC
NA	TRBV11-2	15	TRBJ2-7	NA	CASSLGAWGAYEQYF	TGTGCCAGCAGCTTAGGGGCCTGGGGAGCCTACGAGCAGTACTTC
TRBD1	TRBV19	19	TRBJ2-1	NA	CASSLGQGLWRELYNEQFF	TGTGCCAGTAGTCTCGGACAGGGGCTGTGGCGGGAGCTCTACAATGAGCAGTTCTTC
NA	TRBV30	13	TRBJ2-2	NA	CAWRSGNTGELFF	TGTGCCTGGAGAAGCGGAAACACCGGGGAGCTGTTTTTT
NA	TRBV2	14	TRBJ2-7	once	CASRKGQGAYEQYF	TGTGCCAGCAGGAAGGGGCAGGGCGCTTACGAGCAGTACTTC
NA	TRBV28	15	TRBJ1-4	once	CASSAGAGKAEKLFF	TGTGCCAGCAGTGCCGGAGCAGGGAAAGCTGAAAAACTGTTTTTT
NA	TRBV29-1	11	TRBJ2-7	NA	CSTGTREGQYF	TGCAGCACTGGGACTCGAGAGGGGCAGTACTTC
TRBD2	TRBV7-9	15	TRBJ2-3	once	CASSQGLAAADTQYF	TGTGCCAGCAGCCAGGGACTAGCGGCAGCAGATACGCAGTATTTT
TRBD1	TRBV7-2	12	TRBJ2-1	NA	CASSFYRGEQFF	TGTGCCAGCAGCTTTTACAGGGGTGAGCAGTTCTTC
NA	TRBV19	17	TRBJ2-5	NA	CASRNIGGSGHKETQYF	TGTGCCAGTAGGAACATTGGGGGCTCAGGGCATAAGGAGACCCAGTACTTC
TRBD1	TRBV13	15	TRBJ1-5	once	CASSFSGQGGQPQHF	TGTGCCAGCAGCTTTTCCGGACAGGGCGGCCAGCCCCAGCATTTT
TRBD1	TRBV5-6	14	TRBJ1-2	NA	CASTLGRTGYGYTF	TGTGCCAGCACTCTTGGTAGGACAGGGTATGGCTACACCTTC
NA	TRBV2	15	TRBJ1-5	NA	CASSAGQPSNQPQHF	TGTGCCAGCAGCGCCGGACAGCCAAGCAATCAGCCCCAGCATTTT
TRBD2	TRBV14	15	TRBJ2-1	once	CASSLPGTTYNEQFF	TGTGCCAGCAGCCTCCCCGGGACTACCTACAATGAGCAGTTCTTC
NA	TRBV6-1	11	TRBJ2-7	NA	CASSDPYEQYF	TGTGCCAGCAGTGACCCTTACGAGCAGTACTTC
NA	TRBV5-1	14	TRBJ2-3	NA	CASSLASGKDTQYF	TGCGCCAGCAGCTTGGCGTCAGGGAAAGATACGCAGTATTTT
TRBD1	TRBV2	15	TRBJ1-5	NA	CASSVETGGTQPQHF	TGTGCCAGCAGTGTGGAGACAGGGGGTACTCAGCCCCAGCATTTT
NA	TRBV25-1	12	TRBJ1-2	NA	CASSGGGGGYTF	TGTGCCAGCAGTGGGGGGGGAGGTGGCTACACCTTC
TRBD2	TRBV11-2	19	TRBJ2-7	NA	CASSLDRGAGGTRAYEQYF	TGTGCCAGCAGCTTAGATCGGGGAGCGGGAGGTACGCGAGCCTACGAGCAGTACTTC
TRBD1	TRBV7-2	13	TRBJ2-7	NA	CASSLDRAFEQYF	TGTGCCAGCAGCTTGGACAGGGCCTTCGAGCAGTACTTC
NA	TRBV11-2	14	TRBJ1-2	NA	CASSHGEFNYGYTF	TGTGCCAGCAGCCACGGAGAGTTTAACTATGGCTACACCTTC
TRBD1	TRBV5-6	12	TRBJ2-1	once	CASSPGTAEQFF	TGTGCCAGCAGCCCCGGGACAGCGGAGCAGTTCTTC